The source of this T cell receptor beta chain is a study of low-dose radiotherapy and immunotherapy resistance in tumors (dated by TCRdb to the early 2020s). Notes on the research overall: In Cohort 1, each fraction delivered 0.5 Gy every 2 weeks, and the prescribed total PTV dose was 6.5 Gy. Patients in Cohort 2 were given 1 Gy per fraction every two weeks, for a total of 13 Gy across 26 weeks. Patients were given nivolumab as a 240 mg flat dose every two weeks and ipilimumab at 1 mg/kg every six weeks, with both drugs delivered intravenously. Cyclophosphamide 200 mg/m2 was given intravenously every two weeks, one day before each radiation and immunotherapy administration. Starting on cycle 1 day 1, patients took 300 mg of aspirin by mouth once a day for four cycles. The trial did not randomize participants into treatment groups. Eight patients were included in the translational analysis, namely three from the first dose cohort plus the first five from the second dose cohort.

This clonotype has a count of ten or more. Its antigen remains undetermined. It has no much larger one-base neighbor in the sample; base qualities were not kept. The CDR3, cysteine through phenylalanine, is 12 amino acids long. The entry retains the CDR3 DNA only, 36 bases that are in frame from base 1. V loses 7 bases of germline sequence and J loses 3 bases, and the interval between the two ends is 10 bases. From a lookup of the germline V gene (reference sequence), CDR1 and CDR2 are DFQATT and SNEGSKA. The time point tag for this specimen amounts to: after trial treatment. The treatment or condition label, read with the paper, signifies: LDRT plus nivolumab, ipilimumab, low-dose cyclophosphamide and aspirin (RACIN trial). The donors took part in RACIN, a single-arm, phase I, dose-escalation trial that combined nivolumab, ipilimumab, aspirin, low-dose cyclophosphamide and low-dose radiotherapy. Eligible patients had advanced, TIL-negative solid tumors.

Superscript III and a set of TRAV- and TRBV-specific primers were used to synthesize first-strand cDNA, so that both TCRalpha and TCRbeta chains were covered. A roughly 20-cycle PCR with Phusion amplified the TCRs, pairing a constant-region primer with the adapter that was attached to the V primers. Amplification of the isolated mRNA was done with the MessageAmp II aRNA Amplification Kit, which involved a roughly 15-hour in vitro transcription at 37 degrees C. mRNA for TCR sequencing was isolated with the Dynabeads mRNA DIRECT Purification Kit. A second approximately 25-cycle Phusion PCR added indexed Illumina adapters, and products were purified with AMPure XP beads. TCRalpha and TCRbeta libraries were deep-sequenced on an Illumina MiniSeq instrument. As for the authors' bioinformatics: Using custom Perl scripts, TCR sequences that encoded the same protein were pooled, out-of-frame sequences were dropped, and the abundance of each clonotype was calculated. TCR sequences supported by only a single read were excluded from analysis. Among the metrics used to describe the repertoires were Shannon entropy, Gini index, clonality, richness, and the frequency of TCRs shared between repertoires. Starting from the raw public reads, TCRdb applied fastp trimming at Q25, assembled clones with MiXCR and retained in-frame beta chains. Entries that share a CDR3 protein sequence are merged under the most common genes and DNA. These V and J calls are TCRdb output, not the study's own analysis. This sample is represented by tens of thousands of distinct CDR3 sequences; around 20% of them were singletons. 8% to 9.5% of the sample goes to the ten largest clones.

Sequenced here: PBMCs, sampled after low-dose radiotherapy plus immunotherapy. This TCR came from a female donor with ovarian cancer. The chain was built from TRBV20-1 and TRBJ1-3; the D gene lacks a confident call. Here the CDR3 is given as CSVLDGGNTIYF. The DNA is TGCAGTGTTTTGGACGGTGGAAACACCATATATTTT.